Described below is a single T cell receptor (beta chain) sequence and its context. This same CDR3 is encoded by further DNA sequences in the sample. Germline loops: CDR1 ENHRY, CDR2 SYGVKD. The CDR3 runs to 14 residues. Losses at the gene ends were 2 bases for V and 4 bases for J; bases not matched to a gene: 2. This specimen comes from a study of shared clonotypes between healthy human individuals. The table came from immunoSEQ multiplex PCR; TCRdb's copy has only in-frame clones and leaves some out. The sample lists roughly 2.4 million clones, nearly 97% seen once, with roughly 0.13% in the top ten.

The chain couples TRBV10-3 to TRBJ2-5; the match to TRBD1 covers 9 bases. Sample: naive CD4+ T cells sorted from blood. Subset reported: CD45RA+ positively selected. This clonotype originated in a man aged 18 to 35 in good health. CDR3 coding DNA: TGTGCCATCAGTGAGACAGGGGGCCGAGAGACCCAGTACTTC. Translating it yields CAISETGGRETQYF.